The 29 T cell receptor beta chains in this list originate from one sample, sequenced in a study of metastatic and nonmetastatic thyroid tumors. No patient received treatment before thyroid surgery. TCRdb re-called the PCR reads with MiXCR. The top ten clones hold roughly 20% of a sample with roughly 40,000 clones, approximately 15% of them seen once. The sample was blood. Receptors originate from a female donor with papillary thyroid cancer or a benign thyroid nodule (not recorded which). Some clones in this sample may be carry-over from other donors' samples.

The V gene is TRBV19, the J gene TRBJ2-1; TRBD1 is a possible D gene (5 bases). The V gene lost 6 bases and the J gene lost 2 bases, with 26 bases spanning the gap. Germline CDR1 reads LNHDA; CDR2 reads SQIVND (reference sequence). CDR3 length: 19 amino acids. CDR3 nucleotide sequence: TGTGCCAGTAGCTCTAAATCTCCCTGGGGCAGACCACCCTACAATGAGCAGTTCTTC. Translation gives CASSSKSPWGRPPYNEQFF.

This clone was counted many times. This chain links TRBV19 with TRBJ1-5; 7 nucleotides align to TRBD1. With 11 bases clipped from V and 5 bases from J, the junction kept 9 bases outside the gene matches. The CDR3 sequence is 13 residues long. Germline CDR1 and CDR2: LNHDA and SQIVND (reference sequence). The CDR3 sequence: CASGEGADQPQHF. The CDR3 DNA follows: TGTGCCTCGGGGGAGGGGGCCGATCAGCCCCAGCATTTT. Full variable domain (missing parts from reference TRBV19 and TRBJ1-5): DGGITQSPKYLFRKEGQNVTLSCEQNLNHDAMYWYRQDPGQGLRLIYYSQIVNDFQKGDIAEGYSVSREKKESFPLTVTSAQKNPTAFYLCASGEGADQPQHFGDGTRLSIL.

Only a few counts were recorded for this clone. The J gene is TRBJ2-2, the V gene TRBV6-1; D is unclear. The V end was cut by 4 bases, the J end by 6 bases, with 9 bases between. In germline, CDR1 is MNHNS, CDR2 SASEGT. CDR3 length: 13 amino acids. This CDR3 is CASSGGVSGELFF. As DNA, the CDR3 is TGTGCCAGCAGTGGAGGAGTATCCGGGGAGCTGTTTTTT.

The rearrangement links TRBV6-2 or TRBV6-3 to TRBJ1-4; D is unresolved. Trimming left V 5 bases short and J 1 base short, with 8 bases between. Per germline, CDR1 MNHEY and CDR2 SVGEGT. There are 14 residues in the CDR3. The CDR3 sequence: CASSGGLTNEKLFF. The CDR3 nucleotides are TGTGCCAGCAGTGGAGGGTTAACTAATGAAAAACTGTTTTTT.

V is TRBV12-3 or TRBV12-4 and J is TRBJ1-5, with 9 bases matching TRBD1. The CDR3 sequence is 14 residues long. With V trimmed by 8 bases and J by 9 bases, 11 bases remained unmatched. The DNA for the CDR3 is TGTGCCAGCTCCGGGACAGGGTCTTATCCGCCCCAGCATTTT. Amino acid sequence: CASSGTGSYPPQHF.

This clone was seen repeatedly, ten times or more. V is TRBV24-1 and J is TRBJ2-3; 9 bases are a match to TRBD1. CDR1 is KGHDR, CDR2 SFDVKD, per germline. V lost 7 bases to trimming and J lost 8 bases; unmatched junction nucleotides: 9. The CDR3 is 14 amino acids. The CDR3 bases are TGTGCCACCAGCCGGACAGGGGAAGGGGCTACGCAGTATTTT. It translates to CATSRTGEGATQYF.

The J gene is TRBJ1-5, the V gene TRBV28; 12 positions agree with TRBD1. V lost 6 bases to trimming and J lost 6 bases; unmatched junction nucleotides: 6. Per germline, CDR1 MDHEN and CDR2 SYDVKM. The CDR3 is made up of 15 amino acids. CDR3 nucleotides: TGTGCCAGCAGGGATGGGGACAGGGGGCTTCAGCCCCAGCATTTT. As protein: CASRDGDRGLQPQHF.

To note about this clone: This may be a read error, as it is one base from a much larger clone. This sequence joins TRBV11-2 and TRBJ2-5; 7 bases are a match to TRBD2. Germline assignment: CDR1 SGHAT and CDR2 FQNNGV. This CDR3 has 15 residues. The CDR3 nucleotides read TGTGCCAGCAGATTAGATCCGGGAGGATGGGAGACCCAGTACTTC. Protein: CASRLDPGGWETQYF.

This clone was picked up many times. The chain is built from TRBV10-2 and TRBJ2-5; 14 bases agree with TRBD2. This CDR3 spans 15 amino acids. The V and J ends lost 6 bases and 7 bases, in that order; junction bases with no gene match: 7. Germline lookup yields CDR1 WSHSY and CDR2 SAAADI. CDR3 DNA sequence: TGCGCCAGCAGCGGCGGGACTAGCGGGAGAGGGACCCAGTACTTC. It encodes CASSGGTSGRGTQYF.

This clone was found many times. This chain connects TRBV6-1 to TRBJ2-7; the D is unclear. V dropped 10 bases and J dropped 2 bases, with 21 bases sitting between them. Germline V gives CDR1 MNHNS, CDR2 SASEGT. The CDR3 extends over 15 amino acids. The CDR3 here is CATSVPSALPYEQYF. Here the CDR3 DNA reads TGTGCCACATCGGTCCCCTCGGCGCTACCCTACGAGCAGTACTTC.

This clone appeared many times. The chain links TRBV9 to TRBJ1-5, with D perhaps TRBD1 (6 bases). CDR3 size: 15 residues. Trimming took off 4 bases at V and 1 base at J, with 12 bases between the two ends. From germline, CDR1 is SGDLS and CDR2 YYNGEE. The CDR3 loop is CASSYSGGSNQPQHF. The CDR3 DNA sequence: TGTGCCAGCAGCTACTCCGGGGGCAGCAATCAGCCCCAGCATTTT.

In its sample, this clone was seen a few times. The V call is TRBV6-1, the J call TRBJ1-2; the D gene is possibly TRBD1 (6 bases). CDR1 MNHNS and CDR2 SASEGT come from the germline V gene. The CDR3 has 13 amino acids. V was pared by 6 bases and J by 4 bases, with 12 bases between. CDR3 in amino acids: CASRLQGGYGYTF. CDR3 nucleotide sequence: TGTGCCAGCAGGCTACAGGGCGGCTATGGCTACACCTTC.

This clone was found many times. As DNA, the CDR3 is TGTGCCAGCACCTTAGGACAGCCGAGAAGATATGGCTACACCTTC. Protein: CASTLGQPRRYGYTF. The rearrangement joins TRBV12-3 or TRBV12-4 to TRBJ1-2; D possibly corresponds to TRBD1 (6 bases). V was clipped by 7 bases and J by 5 bases, with 20 bases between them. CDR3 length equals 15 residues.

This clone was observed a handful of times. The chain combines TRBV7-3 with TRBJ2-1; D possibly corresponds to TRBD2 (5 bases). This CDR3 spans 14 amino acids. Trimming cost V 4 bases and J 5 bases, with 12 bases left between them. Germline V lookup: CDR1 SGHTA, CDR2 FQGTGA. For the CDR3, the DNA is TGTGCCAGCAGCTCTGGAGGTCGGAACAATGAGCAGTTCTTC. Protein: CASSSGGRNNEQFF.

This clone was seen a handful of times. V gene TRBV6-1 combines with J gene TRBJ2-7; tentatively, D is TRBD1 (5 bases). There are 12 residues in the CDR3. The ends were cut back, 3 bases at V and 6 bases at J, with 9 bases in the middle. CDR1 is MNHNS, CDR2 SASEGT, per germline. The CDR3 loop reads CASSDRVAEQYF. The CDR3 DNA reads TGTGCCAGCAGTGACAGGGTGGCCGAGCAGTACTTC.

This clone appeared a few times. This sequence joins TRBV12-3 or TRBV12-4 and TRBJ1-6, with D perhaps matching TRBD1 (5 bases). CDR3 length: 14 amino acids. Trimming removed 1 base at V and 7 bases at J, with 8 bases between. Here the CDR3 reads CASSLGAGNSPLHF. CDR3 sequence (DNA): TGTGCCAGCAGTTTAGGAGCAGGGAATTCACCCCTCCACTTT.

This clone was seen repeatedly, ten times or more. The rearrangement links TRBV28 to TRBJ1-5; D gene ambiguous. The germline V and J ends were trimmed by 8 bases and 0 bases, with 20 bases remaining between them. Germline loops: CDR1 MDHEN, CDR2 SYDVKM. The CDR3 is 17 residues long. This CDR3 is CASGISVPELSNQPQHF. For the CDR3, the DNA is TGTGCCAGCGGGATCTCAGTCCCGGAACTTAGCAATCAGCCCCAGCATTTT.

CDR3 loop: CASSIEINHTQHF. Here the CDR3 DNA reads TGTGCCAGTAGTATTGAGATCAATCACACCCAGCATTTT. This chain links TRBV19 with TRBJ1-5; D is unclear. The germline CDR1 and CDR2 sequences are LNHDA and SQIVND (reference sequence). Trimming removed 3 bases from V and 11 bases from J, with 14 bases in between. This CDR3 comprises 13 residues.

To note about this clone: A much larger clone differs by one base, so this may be a read error. The chain links TRBV20-1 to TRBJ2-7; 8 bases fit TRBD2. V lost 5 bases to trimming and J lost 6 bases; unmatched junction nucleotides: 6. Germline V gene data show CDR1 as DFQATT and CDR2 as SNEGSKA (reference sequence). CDR3 length equals 12 residues. The CDR3 loop reads CSAGREGVEQYF. The CDR3 DNA sequence: TGCAGTGCTGGACGGGAGGGCGTCGAGCAGTACTTC.

CDR3 loop: CATSRDTTYEQYF. CDR3 coding DNA: TGTGCCACCAGCAGGGACACAACCTACGAGCAGTACTTC. V and J are TRBV15 and TRBJ2-7, with D maybe TRBD1 (5 bases). Germline V lookup: CDR1 LNHNV, CDR2 YYDKDF (reference sequence). V was pared by 3 bases and J by 2 bases, with 8 bases between. CDR3 length: 13 amino acids.

This clone was picked up many times. This rearrangement joins TRBV20-1 to TRBJ2-7; perhaps TRBD2 as D (6 bases). The germline CDR1 and CDR2 sequences are DFQATT and SNEGSKA (reference sequence). Trimming pared 1 base from V and 6 bases from J, leaving 22 bases between. The length of the CDR3 is 16 residues. The CDR3 DNA follows: TGCAGTGCTAGAGGCCGGGGGAGCGGCATACTCCCCGAGCAGTACTTC. Protein: CSARGRGSGILPEQYF.

This clone appeared many times. The rearrangement joins TRBV20-1 to TRBJ2-5; 10 nucleotides align to TRBD2. This CDR3 spans 14 amino acids. The germline V gene has CDR1 DFQATT and CDR2 SNEGSKA (reference sequence). Trimming took 3 bases from V and 5 from J; bases not matched to a gene: 6. The CDR3 DNA follows: TGCAGTGCTAGCACGGCTAGCGGGAGTGAGACCCAGTACTTC. Translated, it gives CSASTASGSETQYF.

This clone has a count of ten or more. The chain combines TRBV11-3 with TRBJ2-7; TRBD1 aligns across 9 bases. This CDR3 has 14 residues. Germline CDR1 SGHNT, CDR2 YENEEA. V was pared by 5 bases and J by 6 bases, with 8 bases of the junction left unmatched. CDR3 in amino acids: CASSPAWTGAEQYF. The CDR3, as DNA: TGTGCCAGCAGCCCAGCCTGGACAGGGGCCGAGCAGTACTTC.

A word on this clone: A junction end diverges from the germline sequence, so it may reflect a read error. The J gene is TRBJ2-5, the V gene TRBV9, with D maybe TRBD1 (6 bases). Germline V lookup: CDR1 SGDLS, CDR2 YYNGEE. The CDR3 sequence is 16 residues long. CDR3 region: CASSVGAGTKEETQYF. CDR3 in DNA: TGTGCCAGCAGCGTAGGAGCCGGGACAAAGGAAGAGACACAGTACTTC.

Regarding this clone: This may be a read error: a much more frequent sequence differs by one nucleotide. The gene calls are TRBV5-1 and TRBJ2-3; unclear D gene. The germline V gene has CDR1 SGHRS and CDR2 YFSETQ. CDR3 length equals 15 residues. CDR3 protein: CDGSSSGLPEDTQYF. CDR3 bases: TGCGACGGCAGTTCGTCGGGCTTGCCCGAAGATACGCAGTATTTT.

This clone was counted many times. The J gene is TRBJ1-6, the V gene TRBV12-3 or TRBV12-4, with unresolved D. Deletions cut 5 bases from V and 0 bases from J, with 11 bases between. This CDR3 comprises 16 residues. The CDR3 DNA reads as TGTGCCAGCAGTCCAAGGGCTGGCTCCTATAATTCACCCCTCCACTTT. Translating gives CASSPRAGSYNSPLHF.

In its sample, this clone was seen a few times. A much larger clone sits a single nucleotide away, making a read error possible. In the same sample, other DNA sequences code for this CDR3. J is TRBJ2-1 and V is TRBV11-1, with 9 nucleotides matching TRBD2. The CDR3 covers 15 residues. Germline assignment: CDR1 SGHAT and CDR2 FQDESV (reference sequence). CDR3 nucleotides: TGCGCCAGCAGCCCGACTAGCGGATCTGACAATGAGCAGTTCTTC. This sequence encodes CASSPTSGSDNEQFF.

This chain links TRBV7-9 with TRBJ1-2; no firm D call. V was pared by 2 bases and J by 7 bases, with 5 bases between. Looked up from germline, CDR1 is SEHNR and CDR2 is FQNEAQ (reference sequence). This CDR3 has 11 amino acids. The CDR3 loop is CASSLIAGYTF. In DNA form, the CDR3 reads TGTGCCAGCAGCTTAATCGCTGGCTACACCTTC.

The J gene is TRBJ2-7, the V gene TRBV6-1; TRBD2 matches at 11 bases. The junction had 11 bases not matched to a gene; V was cut back by 6 bases and J by 4 bases. The CDR3 contains 16 residues. Germline values: CDR1 MNHNS, CDR2 SASEGT. CDR3 protein: CASSLAGGRGVYEQYF. The CDR3 DNA is TGTGCCAGCAGCCTAGCGGGAGGTCGTGGGGTTTACGAGCAGTACTTC.